The rows below give T cell receptor beta chains drawn from one sample of a study of blood T cell repertoires in COVID-19. Libraries were prepared by immunoSEQ multiplex PCR; TCRdb keeps only in-frame clonotypes and omits some of them. The sample consists of 110,000 or so clones, approximately 80% of them appearing once. Sequences were obtained from peripheral blood. The receptors stem from a woman between 65 and 79 years old with acute or convalescent COVID-19. The CDR3 runs from the conserved cysteine through the conserved F or W. The D gene is left open where the match is weak. Clone size is not always given. Where it is, it says once, few, many or a class for expanded clones.

CDR3aa | CDR3nt | j_gene | v_gene | d_gene | abundance
CASSPARGLAYNEQFF | TGCGCCAGCAGCCCCGCCCGTGGACTGGCCTACAATGAGCAGTTCTTC | TRBJ2-1 | TRBV5-1 | - | -
CASRVTRGLAETQYF | TGTGCCAGCCGAGTGACCCGGGGACTAGCGGAGACCCAGTACTTC | TRBJ2-5 | TRBV25-1 | TRBD2 | -
CASRRLDSGSYNEQFF | TGTGCCAGCAGGAGATTGGATAGCGGGAGTTACAATGAGCAGTTCTTC | TRBJ2-1 | TRBV27 | TRBD2 | -
CASSPIQRSIGYTF | TGTGCCAGCAGCCCCATCCAACGCTCTATAGGCTACACCTTC | TRBJ1-2 | TRBV5-8 | - | -
CASSPLYRGEVEKLFF | TGTGCCAGCTCACCTCTCTACAGGGGGGAAGTTGAAAAACTGTTTTTT | TRBJ1-4 | TRBV18 | TRBD1 | few
CACSRRFPGTNEQFF | TGTGCCTGCAGCCGACGGTTCCCGGGAACCAATGAGCAGTTCTTC | TRBJ2-1 | TRBV7-8 | - | -
CASNQGNYGYTF | TGTGCCAGCAACCAGGGTAACTATGGCTACACCTTC | TRBJ1-2 | TRBV28 | - | -
CASSLFQGNEQFF | TGCGCCAGCAGCTTGTTTCAGGGAAATGAGCAGTTCTTC | TRBJ2-1 | TRBV5-1 | - | -
CASSQIRPAGYNEQFF | TGTGCCAGCAGCCAAATACGGCCGGCCGGGTACAATGAGCAGTTCTTC | TRBJ2-1 | TRBV3-1/TRBV3-2 | - | -
CSVASWTGLREQFF | TGCAGCGTTGCTTCGTGGACAGGGTTACGGGAGCAGTTCTTC | TRBJ2-1 | TRBV29-1 | TRBD1 | -
CASSYSGTGVANYGYTF | TGTGCCAGCAGTTACTCAGGGACAGGGGTGGCGAACTATGGCTACACCTTC | TRBJ1-2 | TRBV6-2/TRBV6-3 | TRBD1 | -
CAIAPASGLTDTQYF | TGTGCCATCGCCCCAGCTAGCGGTTTAACAGATACGCAGTATTTT | TRBJ2-3 | TRBV10-3 | TRBD2 | -
CASSQDRYGYTF | TGCGCCAGCAGCCAAGACAGATATGGCTACACCTTC | TRBJ1-2 | TRBV4-1 | - | -
CASSSPGTTTGELFF | TGTGCCAGCAGCTCCCCCGGGACTACCACCGGGGAGCTGTTTTTT | TRBJ2-2 | TRBV7-9 | TRBD2 | -
CASSLTGQGGEKLFF | TGCGCCAGCAGCTTGACTGGGCAGGGTGGGGAAAAACTGTTTTTT | TRBJ1-4 | TRBV5-1 | - | -
CASSPRLVIAGELFF | TGTGCCAGCAGTCCCCGACTAGTTATCGCCGGGGAGCTGTTTTTT | TRBJ2-2 | TRBV27 | - | -
CASSLWGGGEKLFF | TGCGCCAGCAGCTTGTGGGGGGGAGGAGAAAAACTGTTTTTT | TRBJ1-4 | TRBV5-1 | - | few
CASRAGTAGEKLFF | TGTGCCAGCAGGGCCGGGACAGCCGGTGAAAAACTGTTTTTT | TRBJ1-4 | TRBV2 | TRBD1 | -
CSAPDRNTGELFF | TGCAGCGCACCAGACAGGAACACCGGGGAGCTGTTTTTT | TRBJ2-2 | TRBV29-1 | - | -